This entry describes one TCR beta chain. Antigen unknown. A read error may be the cause here, since a much bigger clone is one base away. The CDR3 is 14 amino acids. The V end lost 3 bases, the J end lost 8 bases, and 18 bases lay between the germline ends. Germline CDR1 reads DFQATT; CDR2 reads SNEGSKA (reference sequence). For naive CD8 T cells, sorting used the CD8+CD4-CCR7+CD45RA+ phenotype. These data come from a study of molecular identifiers for immune sequencing clone quantification. Study details: In replicates, the authors split RNA from around 20,000 or 100,000 naive CD8 cells five ways and sequenced four.

TCRdb re-analysed the PCR reads in MiXCR, keeping a single row per CDR3 protein. The sample holds fewer than 350,000 distinct CDR3 sequences, about 22% seen once. Findings of the study overall: In naive cells, clones above 20 RNA copies held under 1% of molecules, whereas in effector cells they held over 98%. The study reportedly detected spiked Jurkat TCR RNA from one cell among some 1 million naive cells.

This clonotype originated in a human donor in good health. Some libraries in this study had Jurkat cell RNA spiked in. This rearrangement joins TRBV20-1 to TRBJ2-3; the D gene could be TRBD1 or TRBD2 (5 bases each). Sequencing was performed on naive CD8+ T cells from blood, with Jurkat cell RNA spiked in. Noted subset: FACS-sorted CD8+CD4-CCR7+CD45RA+ naive T cells. Here the CDR3 reads CSASGGVGGGTQYF. The CDR3 region has the DNA TGCAGTGCTAGTGGGGGTGTAGGTGGAGGTACGCAGTATTTT.